The 15 T cell receptor beta chains below were found in one sample sequenced in a study of cytotoxic CD8 clonotypes in ibrutinib-treated CLL. Assay used: immunoSEQ multiplex PCR; TCRdb lists only in-frame clones, some missing. The sample contains some 35,000 clones, about two thirds of which appear only once. Sequencing used PBMCs, obtained at disease progression, from a patient treated with ibrutinib. These receptors all come from a human donor with chronic lymphocytic leukemia.

The chain carries TRBV6-1 and TRBJ1-2; no firm D call. V lost 6 bases to trimming and J lost 8 bases, with 7 bases between them. CDR1 is MNHNS and CDR2 is SASEGT in the germline V gene. The CDR3 covers 10 residues. DNA of the CDR3: TGTGCCAGCAGCCATCCCGGCTACACCTTC. It yields the protein CASSHPGYTF.

The CDR3 loop is CASSQDPETQYF. The CDR3, as DNA: TGCGCCAGCAGCCAAGATCCAGAGACCCAGTACTTC. The J gene is TRBJ2-5, the V gene TRBV4-1, with D uncertain. The V and J ends lost 0 bases and 4 bases respectively, with 3 bases between them. This CDR3 region has 12 residues. Germline assignment: CDR1 MGHRA and CDR2 YSYEKL.

The gene calls are TRBV5-4 and TRBJ2-5; D gene ambiguous. Trimming shortened V by 0 bases and J by 5 bases, and 11 bases separated the two germline ends. The V gene's germline CDR1 is SGHNT and CDR2 YYREEE (reference sequence). This CDR3 comprises 14 residues. CDR3 nucleotide sequence: TGTGCCAGCAGCTTGGATCCGACCGGGGAGACCCAGTACTTC. It is translated as CASSLDPTGETQYF.

This clone was observed a few times. The chain uses TRBV7-6 and TRBJ1-1; no clear D. V lost 5 bases and J 1 base, leaving 14 bases between the germline ends. Germline assignment: CDR1 SGHVS and CDR2 FNYEAQ. CDR3 size: 15 residues. Written as DNA, the CDR3 is TGTGCCAGCAGCCGTTCCTACGACGGGAACACTGAAGCTTTCTTT. Protein: CASSRSYDGNTEAFF.

The rearrangement links TRBV5-1 to TRBJ2-3; D is tentatively TRBD1 or TRBD2 (6 bases each). Trimming shortened V by 4 bases and J by 3 bases, and 15 bases separated the two germline ends. The length of the CDR3 is 15 residues. Germline CDR1 reads SGHRS; CDR2 reads YFSETQ. In nucleotides, the CDR3 is TGCGCCAGCAGCCCGGTTTTAGGGGGGACAGATACGCAGTATTTT. Translating it yields CASSPVLGGTDTQYF.

A single count supports this clone. The chain recombines TRBV6-5 with TRBJ1-1; no definite D call. Per the germline V gene, CDR1 is MNHEY and CDR2 is SVGAGI. The CDR3 extends over 13 amino acids. Trimming shortened V by 6 bases and J by 9 bases, and 17 bases separated the two germline ends. The CDR3: CASSPMHLDKAFF. CDR3 DNA: TGTGCCAGCAGCCCTATGCACTTGGATAAAGCTTTCTTT.

This clone showed up just a few times. The CDR3 sequence: CASSRQGYDTEAFF. CDR3 nucleotides: TGTGCCAGCAGCAGACAGGGGTACGACACTGAAGCTTTCTTT. The chain employs TRBV5-4 and TRBJ1-1; 8 bases fit TRBD1. The V segment lost 4 bases and the J segment 3 bases; nucleotides outside the gene matches: 5. Germline loops: CDR1 SGHNT, CDR2 YYREEE (reference sequence). This CDR3 comprises 14 residues.

The chain carries TRBV19 and TRBJ2-7; no clear D. The CDR3 length is 14 residues. The germline CDR1 and CDR2 sequences are LNHDA and SQIVND (reference sequence). Trimming shortened V by 5 bases and J by 3 bases, and 14 bases separated the two germline ends. This CDR3 reads CASSAISSIYEQYF. The CDR3 nucleotides read TGTGCCAGTAGTGCGATTAGCTCGATCTACGAGCAGTACTTC.

The chain combines TRBV27 with TRBJ1-2; 7 nucleotides line up with TRBD1. This CDR3 contains 16 residues. J gave up 4 bases and V 5 bases, and 13 bases lay outside the gene matches. Germline CDR1 MNHEY, CDR2 SMNVEV (reference sequence). The CDR3 nucleotides read TGTGCCAGCAGTCCAAGAGACAGGGCCCCGCCCTATGGCTACACCTTC. Protein: CASSPRDRAPPYGYTF.

V and J are TRBV10-1 and TRBJ1-1, with 7 bases lining up with TRBD1. V shed 6 bases and J 1 base; nucleotides not matched to a gene: 2. The V gene's germline CDR1 is WNHNN and CDR2 SYGVQD (reference sequence). This CDR3 comprises 13 residues. The CDR3 protein is CASRGQENTEAFF. CDR3 nucleotide sequence: TGCGCCAGCAGAGGACAGGAGAACACTGAAGCTTTCTTT.

The sample holds a few counts of this clone. The J gene is TRBJ1-6, the V gene TRBV4-1; 11 nucleotides match TRBD1. The CDR3 has 18 residues. The V gene end was trimmed by 3 bases and the J gene end by 1 base; junction bases not matched to a gene: 5. Germline CDR1 MGHRA, CDR2 YSYEKL. CDR3 coding DNA: TGCGCCAGCAGCCAGGACAGGGGGCGAGCGTCCTATAATTCACCCCTCCACTTT. Translated: CASSQDRGRASYNSPLHF.

The chain recombines TRBV11-3 with TRBJ2-3; TRBD2 might be the D (6 bases). The germline V gene has CDR1 SGHNT and CDR2 YENEEA. The CDR3 is made up of 15 amino acids. The V gene lost 5 bases and the J gene lost 1 base, with 13 bases spanning the gap. CDR3 in DNA: TGTGCCAGCAGCGCCGGGTTAGCGGGCACAGATACGCAGTATTTT. As protein: CASSAGLAGTDTQYF.

The chain combines TRBV5-1 with TRBJ2-7, with 8 bases matching TRBD1. CDR1 and CDR2 from the germline V gene are SGHRS and YFSETQ. The V segment lost 0 bases and the J segment 3 bases; nucleotides outside the gene matches: 2. This CDR3 is 14 amino acids long. CDR3 region: CASSLEDRGYEQYF. CDR3 DNA sequence: TGCGCCAGCAGCTTGGAAGACAGGGGCTACGAGCAGTACTTC.

The rearrangement joins TRBV19 to TRBJ1-5; no reliable D call. Germline V CDR1 and CDR2: LNHDA, SQIVND (reference sequence). The CDR3 spans 13 residues. V lost 4 bases, J lost 3 bases, and 7 bases lay in between. CDR3 sequence: CASSTGPNQPQHF. DNA for the CDR3: TGTGCCAGTAGTACAGGACCCAATCAGCCCCAGCATTTT.

This clone was counted a single time. The gene calls are TRBV5-8 and TRBJ2-3, with TRBD2 matching over 7 bases. The trim removed 0 bases at V and 6 bases at J, leaving 7 bases unmatched. The CDR3 contains 15 residues. From germline, CDR1 is SGHTS and CDR2 YDEGEE. CDR3 nucleotides: TGTGCCAGCAGCTTGGGGACTAGGGTGGGGGATACGCAGTATTTT. Protein sequence: CASSLGTRVGDTQYF.